The subject of this entry is one T cell receptor beta chain. Its specific antigen is unknown. Base qualities are missing; no much larger clone stands one base away. This sample is drawn from a study of T cell changes during pregnancy in multiple sclerosis (dated by TCRdb to the late 2010s). A note on the overall study: The study examined how the T cell repertoire changed over the course of pregnancy in women with multiple sclerosis.

The method was the immunoSEQ multiplex PCR assay. The table was pulled from immuneACCESS by TCRdb, which kept in-frame rearrangements only. Such tables lose some clones; where checked, under half of the loss comes from unresolved V genes, and the rest has no known cause. The sample table lists some 60,000 clones, around 93% of them with a count of one. Roughly 2.6% of the sample rests with the top ten. Relative to germline, V is 6 bases shorter and J is 2 bases shorter, with 10 bases between their ends. From the cysteine through the phenylalanine, the CDR3 covers 13 amino acids. The DNA shown is the 39-base CDR3, in frame from base 1. From a lookup of the germline V gene (reference sequence), CDR1 and CDR2 are SEHNR and FQNEAQ.

The TCR originated in a female donor in good health, enrolled as a control in a pregnancy study. Sequencing used peripheral blood, obtained in the second trimester of pregnancy. Recombination linked TRBV7-9 to TRBJ2-5; there is no confident call for the D gene. The CDR3 has the sequence CASSIHYQETQYF. At the DNA level, the sequence is TGTGCCAGCAGTATACATTATCAAGAGACCCAGTACTTC.